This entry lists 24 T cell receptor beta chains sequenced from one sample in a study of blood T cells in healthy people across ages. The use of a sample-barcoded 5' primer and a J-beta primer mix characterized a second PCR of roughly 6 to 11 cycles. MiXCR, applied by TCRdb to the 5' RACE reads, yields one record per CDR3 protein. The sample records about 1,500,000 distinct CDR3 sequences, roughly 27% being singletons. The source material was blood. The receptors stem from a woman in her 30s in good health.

The CDR3 nucleotides read TGTGCCAGCAGGAGAGGGGGGGCCCTGTACAATGAGCAGTTCTTC. Protein product: CASRRGGALYNEQFF. This chain connects TRBV2 to TRBJ2-1, with D possibly matching TRBD2 (7 bases). Germline V gene data show CDR1 as SNHLY and CDR2 as FYNNEI. The CDR3 is made up of 15 amino acids. Between the trimmed V and J ends, which lost 6 bases and 4 bases, there was a span of 16 bases.

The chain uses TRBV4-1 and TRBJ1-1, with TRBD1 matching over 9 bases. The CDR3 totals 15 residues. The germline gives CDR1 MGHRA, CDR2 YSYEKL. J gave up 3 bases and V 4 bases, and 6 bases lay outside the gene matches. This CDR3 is CASSPWGQGDTEAFF. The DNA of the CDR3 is TGCGCCAGCAGCCCCTGGGGACAGGGAGACACTGAAGCTTTCTTT.

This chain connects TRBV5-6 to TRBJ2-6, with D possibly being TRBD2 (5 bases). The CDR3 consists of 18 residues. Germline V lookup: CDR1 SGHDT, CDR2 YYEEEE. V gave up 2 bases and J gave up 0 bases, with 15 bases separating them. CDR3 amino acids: CASSFGRGTYSGANVLTF. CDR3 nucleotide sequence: TGTGCCAGCAGCTTCGGACGGGGAACTTACTCTGGGGCCAACGTCCTGACTTTC.

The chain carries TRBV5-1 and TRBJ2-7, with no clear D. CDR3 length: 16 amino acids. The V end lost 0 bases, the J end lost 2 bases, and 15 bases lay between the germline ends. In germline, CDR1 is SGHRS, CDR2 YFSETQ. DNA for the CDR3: TGCGCCAGCAGCTTGGCCACCCGGACGGAAGCCTACGAGCAGTACTTC. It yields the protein CASSLATRTEAYEQYF.

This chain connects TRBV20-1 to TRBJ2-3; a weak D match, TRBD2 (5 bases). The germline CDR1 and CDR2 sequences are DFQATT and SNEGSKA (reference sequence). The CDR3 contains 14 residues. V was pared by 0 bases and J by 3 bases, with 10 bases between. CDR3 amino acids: CSAREGSGTDTQYF. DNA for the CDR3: TGCAGTGCTAGAGAGGGTTCGGGGACAGATACGCAGTATTTT.

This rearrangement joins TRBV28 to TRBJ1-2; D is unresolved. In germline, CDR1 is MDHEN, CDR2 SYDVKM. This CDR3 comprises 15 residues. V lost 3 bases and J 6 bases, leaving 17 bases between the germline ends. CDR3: CASSLPGPQANGYTF. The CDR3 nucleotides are TGTGCCAGCAGTTTGCCCGGGCCGCAAGCGAATGGCTACACCTTC.

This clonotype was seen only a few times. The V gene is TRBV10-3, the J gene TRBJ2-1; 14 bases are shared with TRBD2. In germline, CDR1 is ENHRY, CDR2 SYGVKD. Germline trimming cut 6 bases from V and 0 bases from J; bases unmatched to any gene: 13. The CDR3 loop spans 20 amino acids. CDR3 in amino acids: CAISPGLAGGSVYSYNEQFF. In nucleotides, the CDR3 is TGTGCCATCAGCCCAGGACTAGCGGGAGGTAGTGTCTACTCCTACAATGAGCAGTTCTTC.

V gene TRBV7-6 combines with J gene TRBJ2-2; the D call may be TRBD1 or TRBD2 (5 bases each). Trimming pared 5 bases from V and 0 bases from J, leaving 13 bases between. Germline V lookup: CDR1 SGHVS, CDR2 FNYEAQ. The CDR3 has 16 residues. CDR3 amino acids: CASSIPGTTNTGELFF. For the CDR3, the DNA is TGTGCCAGCAGCATCCCCGGGACCACGAACACCGGGGAGCTGTTTTTT. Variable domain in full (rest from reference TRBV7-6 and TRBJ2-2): GAGVSQSPRYKVTKRGQDVALRCDPISGHVSLYWYRQALGQGPEFLTYFNYEAQQDKSGLPNDRFSAERPEGSISTLTIQRTEQRDSAMYRCASSIPGTTNTGELFFGEGSRLTVL.

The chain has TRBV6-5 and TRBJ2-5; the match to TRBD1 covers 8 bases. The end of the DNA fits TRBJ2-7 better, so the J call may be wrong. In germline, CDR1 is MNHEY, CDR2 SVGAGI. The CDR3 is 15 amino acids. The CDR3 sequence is CASSYSNRGTHEQYF. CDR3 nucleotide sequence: TGTGCCAGCAGTTACTCGAACAGGGGGACACACGAGCAGTACTTC.

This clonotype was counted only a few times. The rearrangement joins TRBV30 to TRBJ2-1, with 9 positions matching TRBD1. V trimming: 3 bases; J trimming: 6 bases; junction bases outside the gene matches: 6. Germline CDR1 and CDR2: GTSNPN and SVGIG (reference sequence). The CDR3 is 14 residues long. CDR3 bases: TGTGCCTGGAGGACCGGGACAGGGCGCAATGAGCAGTTCTTC. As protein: CAWRTGTGRNEQFF.

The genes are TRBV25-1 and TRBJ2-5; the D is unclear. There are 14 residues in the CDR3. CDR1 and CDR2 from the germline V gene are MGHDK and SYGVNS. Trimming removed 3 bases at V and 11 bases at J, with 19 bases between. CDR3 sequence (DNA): TGTGCCAGCAGTGAGGGATCTGGCTACAATGAGCAGTACTTC. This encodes CASSEGSGYNEQYF.

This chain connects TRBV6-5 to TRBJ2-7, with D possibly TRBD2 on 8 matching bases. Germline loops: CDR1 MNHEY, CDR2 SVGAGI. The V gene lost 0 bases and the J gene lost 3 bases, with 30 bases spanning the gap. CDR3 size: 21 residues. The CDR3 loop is CASSYSYPTGQMSGGFYEQYF. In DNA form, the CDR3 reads TGTGCCAGCAGTTACTCGTATCCGACAGGGCAAATGAGCGGGGGATTCTACGAGCAGTACTTC.

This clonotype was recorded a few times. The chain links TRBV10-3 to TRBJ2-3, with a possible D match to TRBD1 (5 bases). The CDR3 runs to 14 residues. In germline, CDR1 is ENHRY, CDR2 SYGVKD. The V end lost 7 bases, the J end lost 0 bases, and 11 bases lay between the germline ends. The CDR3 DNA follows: TGTGCCATCAATCAGGGATTAAGCACAGATACGCAGTATTTT. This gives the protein CAINQGLSTDTQYF.

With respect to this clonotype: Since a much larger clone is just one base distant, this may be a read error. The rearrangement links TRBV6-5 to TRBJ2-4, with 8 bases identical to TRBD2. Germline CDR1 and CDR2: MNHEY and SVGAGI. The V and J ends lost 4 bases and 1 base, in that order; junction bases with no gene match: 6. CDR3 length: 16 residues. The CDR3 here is CASSSGGVVAKNIQYF. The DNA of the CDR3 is TGTGCCAGCAGTTCCGGGGGGGTCGTGGCCAAAAACATTCAGTACTTC.

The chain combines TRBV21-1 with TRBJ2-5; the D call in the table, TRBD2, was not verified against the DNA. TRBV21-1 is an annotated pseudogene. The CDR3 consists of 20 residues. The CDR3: CASNTRVRVRLAVFQETQYF. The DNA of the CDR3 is TGTGCCAGCAACACCCGGGTGCGGGTAAGACTAGCGGTCTTCCAAGAGACCCAGTACTTC.

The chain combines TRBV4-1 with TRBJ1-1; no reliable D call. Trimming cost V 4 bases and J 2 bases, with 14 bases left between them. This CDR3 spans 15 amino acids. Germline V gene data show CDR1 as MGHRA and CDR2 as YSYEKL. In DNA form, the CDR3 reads TGCGCCAGCAGCCCTAAGTCTTACGATAACACTGAAGCTTTCTTT. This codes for CASSPKSYDNTEAFF.

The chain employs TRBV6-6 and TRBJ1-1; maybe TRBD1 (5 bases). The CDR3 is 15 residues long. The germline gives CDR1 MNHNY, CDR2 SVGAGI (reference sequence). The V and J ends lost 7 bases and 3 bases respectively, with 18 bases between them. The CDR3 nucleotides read TGTGCCAGCATTCTCGATGGGGGGTGGGACACTGAAGCTTTCTTT. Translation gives CASILDGGWDTEAFF.

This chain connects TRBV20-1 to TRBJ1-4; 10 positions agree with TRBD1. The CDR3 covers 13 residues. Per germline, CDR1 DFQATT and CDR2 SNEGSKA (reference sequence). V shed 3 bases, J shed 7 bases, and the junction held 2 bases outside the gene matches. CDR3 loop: CSASRTGGEKLFF. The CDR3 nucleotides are TGCAGTGCTAGCCGGACAGGGGGTGAAAAACTGTTTTTT.

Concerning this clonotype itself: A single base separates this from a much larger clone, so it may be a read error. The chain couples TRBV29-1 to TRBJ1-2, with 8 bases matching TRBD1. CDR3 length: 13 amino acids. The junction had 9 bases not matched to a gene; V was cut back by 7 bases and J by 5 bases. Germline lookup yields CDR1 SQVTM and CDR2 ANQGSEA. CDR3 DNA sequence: TGCAGCGCCGGGTCCGGGACAGGATATGGCTACACCTTC. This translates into CSAGSGTGYGYTF.

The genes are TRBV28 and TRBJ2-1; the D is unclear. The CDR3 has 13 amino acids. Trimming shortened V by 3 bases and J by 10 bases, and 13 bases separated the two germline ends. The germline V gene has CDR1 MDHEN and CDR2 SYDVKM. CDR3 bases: TGTGCCAGCAGTTTTTCCGGTGTTGGAGAGCAGTTCTTC. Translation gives CASSFSGVGEQFF.

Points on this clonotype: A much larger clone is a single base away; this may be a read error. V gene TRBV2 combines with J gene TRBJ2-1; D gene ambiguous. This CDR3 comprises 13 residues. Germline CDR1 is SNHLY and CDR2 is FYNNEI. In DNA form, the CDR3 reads TGTTCCAGCAACGAGATTACGTACAATGAGCAGTTCTTC. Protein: CSSNEITYNEQFF.

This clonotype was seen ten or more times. The CDR3 sequence: CASSFAGQNGLAGGRLSYNEQFF. DNA for the CDR3: TGTGCCAGCAGCTTCGCAGGGCAGAACGGACTAGCGGGAGGGCGTCTGTCCTACAATGAGCAGTTCTTC. This chain joins TRBV7-8 and TRBJ2-1, with 15 bases lining up with TRBD2. Germline V gene lookup returns CDR1 SGHVS and CDR2 FQNEAQ. The CDR3 extends over 23 amino acids. V dropped 3 bases and J dropped 1; count of bases not matched to a gene: 19.

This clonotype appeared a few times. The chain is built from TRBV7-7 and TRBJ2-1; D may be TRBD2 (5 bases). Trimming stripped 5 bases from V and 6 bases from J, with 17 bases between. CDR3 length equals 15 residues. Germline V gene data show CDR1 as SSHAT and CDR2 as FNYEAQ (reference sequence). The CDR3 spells CASSATRGSPNEQFF. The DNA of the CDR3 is TGTGCCAGCAGCGCCACTAGAGGTTCCCCCAATGAGCAGTTCTTC.

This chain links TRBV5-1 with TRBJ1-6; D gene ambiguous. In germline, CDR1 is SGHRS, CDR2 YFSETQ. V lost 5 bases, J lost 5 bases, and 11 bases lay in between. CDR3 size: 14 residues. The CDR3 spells CASRVNSDNSPLHF. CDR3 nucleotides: TGCGCCAGCAGAGTTAACAGCGATAATTCACCCCTCCACTTT.